This TCR beta chain originates from a study of blood T cells in healthy people across ages. PCR was performed a second time for about 7 to 12 cycles using a sample-barcoded 5' primer and a J-beta primer mix. Every sample gave at least 3 million paired-end reads containing CDR3. TCRdb processed the 5' RACE reads anew with MiXCR; each CDR3 protein has one entry. The table includes about 640,000 distinct CDR3 sequences, about 54% detected once. This clonotype was observed a handful of times. The CDR3 has 15 residues. V lost 4 bases, J lost 2 bases, and 1 base stayed unmatched. Germline V gene sequence: CDR1 MNHEY, CDR2 SMNVEV (reference sequence).

Specimen: blood. The receptor was derived from a man in his 60s in good health. J is TRBJ2-6 and V is TRBV27; TRBD2 aligns across 8 bases. The DNA for the CDR3 is TGTGCCAGCAGTTCGGGGGGGACTGGGGCCAACGTCCTGACTTTC. This sequence encodes CASSSGGTGANVLTF.